The 11 T cell receptor beta chains reported below all come from one sample, sequenced in a study of blood T cell repertoires in COVID-19. Here immunoSEQ multiplex PCR was the method, and the copy in TCRdb shows in-frame clones only, minus some. The sample shows around 100,000 clones, about 85% of them seen only once. The sample consisted of peripheral blood. Every receptor here comes from a woman aged 70-85 years with active or convalescent COVID-19.

This clone was seen a single time. The chain links TRBV7-8 to TRBJ2-1; possibly TRBD2 for D (6 bases). The ends were cut back, 5 bases at V and 1 base at J, with 12 bases in the middle. The CDR3 is 15 residues long. Germline V CDR1 and CDR2: SGHVS, FQNEAQ. CDR3 bases: TGTGCCAGCAGCCGTGGAGGGTTATCCTACAATGAGCAGTTCTTC. Residues: CASSRGGLSYNEQFF.

The chain employs TRBV5-8 and TRBJ1-1; D gene ambiguous. V gave up 1 base and J gave up 3 bases, with 4 bases separating them. The germline V gene encodes CDR1 SGHTS and CDR2 YDEGEE. This CDR3 comprises 12 residues. As DNA, the CDR3 is TGTGCCAGCAGCTTGCGTTACACTGAAGCTTTCTTT. Translated: CASSLRYTEAFF.

This sequence joins TRBV7-2 and TRBJ2-7; a weak D match, TRBD1 (5 bases). V lost 1 base and J 0 bases, leaving 7 bases between the germline ends. The germline CDR1 and CDR2 sequences are SGHTA and FQGNSA. This CDR3 is built from 14 residues. CDR3 sequence reads: CASSLDRYSYEQYF. In DNA, the CDR3 is TGTGCCAGCAGCTTAGACAGGTACTCCTACGAGCAGTACTTC.

This chain joins TRBV3-1 (or the pseudogene TRBV3-2) and TRBJ2-1, with D possibly being TRBD2 (6 bases). CDR1 is LGHDT, CDR2 YNNKEL, per germline (reference sequence). The CDR3 length is 16 residues. The V end lost 3 bases, the J end lost 0 bases, and 12 bases lay between the germline ends. CDR3 sequence reads: CASSQPGASSYNEQFF. The CDR3 DNA sequence: TGTGCCAGCAGCCAGCCGGGAGCGAGCTCCTACAATGAGCAGTTCTTC.

The chain joins TRBV7-9 to TRBJ1-4; D unclear. Germline assignment: CDR1 SEHNR and CDR2 FQNEAQ (reference sequence). This CDR3 contains 14 residues. The V gene lost 4 bases and the J gene lost 10 bases, with 16 bases spanning the gap. Here the CDR3 DNA reads TGTGCCAGCAGCTCCACTGACCAGTCGGGAAAACTGTTTTTT. Residues: CASSSTDQSGKLFF.

The V and J genes are TRBV28 and TRBJ2-7; the D gene is possibly TRBD2 (6 bases). Per germline, CDR1 MDHEN and CDR2 SYDVKM. The CDR3 loop spans 15 amino acids. V gave up 7 bases and J gave up 5 bases, with 21 bases separating them. CDR3 nucleotide sequence: TGTGCCAGCAATGGGAGTGGGACTTCTTACCACGAGCAGTACTTC. Its translation is CASNGSGTSYHEQYF.

The chain links TRBV12-5 to TRBJ1-4, with 9 bases fitting TRBD1. Germline V gene lookup returns CDR1 LGHNT and CDR2 FRNRAP. The CDR3 is 18 residues long. The V and J ends lost 0 bases and 1 base, in that order; junction bases with no gene match: 6. The CDR3 here is CASGLVLMDRGTNEKLFF. CDR3 nucleotide sequence: TGTGCTAGTGGTTTGGTATTAATGGACAGGGGAACTAATGAAAAACTGTTTTTT.

The chain employs TRBV7-2 and TRBJ2-7; 10 bases are shared with TRBD2. Per germline, CDR1 SGHTA and CDR2 FQGNSA. This CDR3 is 15 amino acids long. Germline trimming cut 4 bases from V and 0 bases from J; bases unmatched to any gene: 3. CDR3 nucleotide sequence: TGTGCCAGCAGCTCAAAGCGGGAGGGCTCCTACGAGCAGTACTTC. Translation gives CASSSKREGSYEQYF.

V gene TRBV7-2 combines with J gene TRBJ1-1; D is uncertain. Looked up from germline, CDR1 is SGHTA and CDR2 is FQGNSA. The CDR3 spans 14 residues. Trimming removed 1 base from V and 5 bases from J, with 11 bases in between. CDR3 coding DNA: TGTGCCAGCAGCTTAGTAGGGAGCGGGACTGAAGCTTTCTTT. This gives the protein CASSLVGSGTEAFF.

The chain is built from TRBV28 and TRBJ1-3, with D possibly TRBD1 on 5 matching bases. CDR3 size: 14 residues. V lost 6 bases and J 1 base, leaving 10 bases between the germline ends. Germline CDR1 is MDHEN and CDR2 is SYDVKM. In nucleotides, the CDR3 is TGTGCCAGCAGCCTAGGACAATCTGGAAACACCATATATTTT. Translating gives CASSLGQSGNTIYF.

V usage is TRBV6-6 and J usage is TRBJ1-2; 7 bases match TRBD1. CDR1 is MNHNY and CDR2 is SVGAGI in the germline V gene (reference sequence). V dropped 0 bases and J dropped 3; count of bases not matched to a gene: 7. This CDR3 contains 16 residues. CDR3 in amino acids: CASSYSIGQDDYGYTF. DNA for the CDR3: TGTGCCAGCAGTTACTCGATTGGACAGGATGACTATGGCTACACCTTC.